Following are 6 T cell receptor beta chains from one sample sequenced in a study of blood T cell repertoires in COVID-19. Assay used: immunoSEQ multiplex PCR; TCRdb lists only in-frame clones, some missing. Of 250,000 or so clones listed, roughly 85% are singletons. Sequencing input: peripheral blood. The source of these receptors is a woman under 30 with acute or convalescent COVID-19.

The V gene is TRBV10-1, the J gene TRBJ2-1; D gene uncertain. Trimming left V 7 bases short and J 0 bases short, with 13 bases between. CDR1 and CDR2 from the germline V gene are WNHNN and SYGVQD (reference sequence). The CDR3 covers 15 residues. The CDR3 DNA follows: TGCGCCAGCAAGCGATCGGCGAGCTCCTACAATGAGCAGTTCTTC. It specifies CASKRSASSYNEQFF.

The V and J genes are TRBV15 and TRBJ2-5; TRBD1 might be the D (6 bases). Germline CDR1 is LNHNV and CDR2 is YYDKDF (reference sequence). V lost 5 bases, J lost 4 bases, and 14 bases lay in between. This CDR3 region has 14 residues. The CDR3 DNA reads TGTGCCACCAGCCCCAGGGTCAGGGGAGAGACCCAGTACTTC. It specifies CATSPRVRGETQYF.

This chain joins TRBV28 and TRBJ2-1, with 8 bases fitting TRBD2. The CDR3 is 17 amino acids. V lost 0 bases, J lost 8 bases, and 12 bases stayed unmatched. CDR1 and CDR2 (germline): MDHEN, SYDVKM. CDR3 coding DNA: TGTGCCAGCAGTTTATGGGACGGGAGGGCCGGTATCGATGAGCAGTTCTTC. The encoded protein is CASSLWDGRAGIDEQFF. The variable domain in full, with the rest retrieved from reference TRBV28 and TRBJ2-1, is DVKVTQSSRYLVKRTGEKVFLECVQDMDHENMFWYRQDPGLGLRLIYFSYDVKMKEKGDIPEGYSVSREKKERFSLILESASTNQTSMYLCASSLWDGRAGIDEQFFGPGTRLTVL.

This chain joins TRBV7-8 and TRBJ2-7; D may be TRBD2 (6 bases). V gave up 5 bases and J gave up 5 bases, with 19 bases separating them. CDR1 and CDR2 (germline): SGHVS, FQNEAQ. The CDR3 runs 15 residues. DNA for the CDR3: TGTGCCAGCAGCCAGCGCCGGGGAGCGGGTAACGAGCAGTACTTC. This gives the protein CASSQRRGAGNEQYF.

This clone was recorded a few times. V usage is TRBV27 and J usage is TRBJ1-4, with 7 bases aligning to TRBD1. The CDR3 spans 16 residues. Trimming cost V 5 bases and J 5 bases; bases outside gene matches: 11. The germline gives CDR1 MNHEY, CDR2 SMNVEV (reference sequence). CDR3 sequence: CASSATTGTVNEKLFF. The CDR3 coding sequence is TGTGCCAGCAGTGCCACCACCGGGACAGTAAATGAAAAACTGTTTTTT.

This chain connects TRBV14 to TRBJ2-7, with 7 bases that match TRBD2. The CDR3 contains 14 residues. J lost 5 bases, V lost 7 bases, and 11 bases had no gene match. Germline CDR1 and CDR2: SGHDN and FVKESK. The CDR3 region is CASNSRLAEDEQYF. The CDR3, as DNA: TGTGCCAGCAACTCAAGGCTAGCGGAGGACGAGCAGTACTTC.